Sequencing of this T cell receptor (beta chain) was carried out in a study of blood T cell repertoires in COVID-19. Study details: Samples taken during acute and convalescent COVID-19 were collected in the United States, Italy and Spain. Sources were T cells, B-cell-depleted T cells, or PBMCs; the material itself was cDNA or gDNA.

The CDR3 is made up of 16 amino acids. V shed 3 bases, J shed 1 base, and the junction held 3 bases outside the gene matches. The germline V gene encodes CDR1 SGDLS and CDR2 YYNGEE. Authors' methods: Estimation of nucleated cell counts was performed using reference gene primer amplification. Clones were sequenced by immunoSEQ multiplex PCR, and TCRdb holds only the in-frame ones, with some missing. D and trimming come from the DNA, and the V and J calls and clone size come from that table. The sample has under 200,000 clones; roughly nine tenths are singletons. This clonotype was sampled from a woman aged 70 to 79 with acute or convalescent COVID-19. Input material: peripheral blood. The rearrangement joins TRBV9 to TRBJ2-2, with 10 bases aligning to TRBD2. The CDR3 region is CASSAGTSVNTGELFF. CDR3 nucleotides: TGTGCCAGCAGCGCAGGGACTAGCGTGAACACCGGGGAGCTGTTTTTT.